This T cell receptor (beta chain) is from a study of T cells in localized non-small cell lung cancer. Overall study findings and caveats: Uninvolved adjacent lung showed peak T cell clonality, exceeding tumor. For the top 100 tumor clones, a median approximately 59 also appeared in adjacent lung.

Notes on this clone: Its target is not known.

Only in-frame clones appear in the TCRdb table, and some are missing; sequencing was by immunoSEQ multiplex PCR. The sample yields about 77,000 clones, around 90% seen once. Germline loops: CDR1 ENHRY, CDR2 SYGVKD. This CDR3 has 14 amino acids. Trimming removed 4 bases at V and 0 bases at J, with 9 bases between. This chain uses TRBV10-3 with TRBJ1-1; D unclear. This sample comprised peripheral blood, obtained before any cancer treatment. This TCR was recovered from a woman aged 40-69 years with stage I squamous cell lung carcinoma. CDR3 amino acids: CAISVELMNTEAFF. As DNA, the CDR3 is TGTGCCATCAGTGTAGAGCTAATGAACACTGAAGCTTTCTTT.